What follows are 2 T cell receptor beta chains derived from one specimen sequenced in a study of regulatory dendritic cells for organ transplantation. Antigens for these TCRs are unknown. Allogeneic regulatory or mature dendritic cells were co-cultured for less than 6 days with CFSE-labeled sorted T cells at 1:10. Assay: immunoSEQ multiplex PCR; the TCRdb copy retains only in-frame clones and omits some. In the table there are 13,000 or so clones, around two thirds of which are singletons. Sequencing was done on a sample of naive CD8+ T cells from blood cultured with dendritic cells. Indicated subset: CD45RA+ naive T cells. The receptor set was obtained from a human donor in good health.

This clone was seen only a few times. In DNA, the CDR3 is TGCAGCGTTGATACGGGACTTAACTATGGCTACACCTTC. It is translated as CSVDTGLNYGYTF. The chain carries TRBV29-1 and TRBJ1-2; the D gene is possibly TRBD1 (5 bases). The CDR3 loop spans 13 amino acids. Germline V gene data show CDR1 as SQVTM and CDR2 as ANQGSEA. Trimming removed 3 bases at V and 1 base at J, with 9 bases between.

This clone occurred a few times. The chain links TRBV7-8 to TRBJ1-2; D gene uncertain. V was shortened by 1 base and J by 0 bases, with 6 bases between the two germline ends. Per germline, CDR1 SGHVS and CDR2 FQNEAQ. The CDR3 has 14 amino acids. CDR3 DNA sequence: TGTGCCAGCAGCTTAGTCGGGTCTAACTATGGCTACACCTTC. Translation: CASSLVGSNYGYTF.